This TCR beta chain was sequenced during a study of blood T cell repertoires in COVID-19. The overall study: PBMCs, B-cell-depleted T cells, or T cells provided the cDNA or gDNA that made up the material.

Clones were sequenced by immunoSEQ multiplex PCR, and TCRdb holds only the in-frame ones, with some missing. The top ten hold about a tenth of the sample, which has over 100,000 clones, about 91% seen once. Trimming pared 3 bases from V and 3 bases from J, leaving 8 bases between. Germline V lookup: CDR1 MDHEN, CDR2 SYDVKM. The CDR3 has 13 residues. This clone turned up a few times. The chain is built from TRBV28 and TRBJ2-5; D remains ambiguous. The source is a man aged 50 or older with acute or convalescent COVID-19. The source material was peripheral blood. The CDR3 protein is CASSFSPKETQYF. CDR3 sequence (DNA): TGTGCCAGCAGTTTTTCACCTAAAGAGACCCAGTACTTC.